This T cell receptor beta chain derives from a study of T and B cells in COVID-19 patients. In the study overall: Critical illness requiring mechanical ventilation or extracorporeal membrane oxygenation affected three fifths of the roughly 20 active-infection patients. Comorbidities linked to unfavorable COVID-19 outcome were present in about 90% of the 20 active-infection patients.

Multiplex PCR with BIOMED2 TRB-A/B primer pools amplified TRB rearrangements. A single record per CDR3 protein comes from TCRdb applying MiXCR to the multiplex PCR reads. The repertoire holds some 10,000 distinct CDR3 sequences, with 33% as singletons. Germline lookup yields CDR1 SGHTA and CDR2 FQGNSA. The length of the CDR3 is 14 residues. J gave up 3 bases and V 6 bases, and 7 bases lay outside the gene matches. Study results and caveats: At recovery TRB diversity and richness exceeded healthy donors, after highly clonal active COVID-19 repertoires.

TRB was amplified from about 260-540 ng of blood genomic DNA. Points on this clonotype: The target antigen is unknown.

The receptor was isolated from a human donor with active COVID-19. The chain is built from TRBV7-2 and TRBJ1-2, with 7 bases fitting TRBD1. The sequenced sample consisted of blood. DNA of the CDR3: TGTGCCAGCAGTCCACAGGGGACCTACTATGGCTACACCTTC. Its translation is CASSPQGTYYGYTF.